This is a list of T cell receptor beta chains from one sample in a study of T cell responses to AZD1222 COVID-19 vaccine. Assay used: immunoSEQ multiplex PCR; TCRdb lists only in-frame clones, some missing. The sample holds about 140,000 clones, around 89% seen once. The specimen was peripheral blood, collected on day 0 of AZD1222 vaccination. The receptors stem from an adult in good health. Both conserved end residues are part of each CDR3. Fields, in order: D gene, J gene, clone size, V gene, CDR3 protein, CDR3 DNA. The D gene is left open where the match is weak. A row's size may be missing; if present it is once, few, many or a size class.

D: .; J: TRBJ1-3; size: .; V: TRBV28; CDR3: CASKTGRYSGNTIYF; DNA: TGTGCCAGCAAAACAGGCCGATACTCTGGAAACACCATATATTTT
D: .; J: TRBJ1-5; size: .; V: TRBV5-1; CDR3: CASSLMPNSNQPQHF; DNA: TGCGCCAGCAGCTTGATGCCTAATAGCAATCAGCCCCAGCATTTT
D: TRBD1; J: TRBJ1-2; size: .; V: TRBV25-1; CDR3: CASSDPGQDGYTF; DNA: TGTGCCAGCAGTGACCCGGGACAGGATGGCTACACCTTC
D: TRBD2; J: TRBJ2-1; size: .; V: TRBV3-1/TRBV3-2; CDR3: CASTAGGGGGQYNEQFF; DNA: TGTGCCAGCACCGCCGGAGGAGGCGGGGGGCAATACAATGAGCAGTTCTTC
D: TRBD2; J: TRBJ2-1; size: .; V: TRBV4-1; CDR3: CASSRQWRGGRTKNEQFF; DNA: TGCGCCAGCAGCCGACAATGGCGGGGGGGCCGCACTAAGAATGAGCAGTTCTTC
D: .; J: TRBJ2-1; size: once; V: TRBV5-8; CDR3: CASSWHGEQFF; DNA: TGTGCCAGCAGCTGGCATGGTGAGCAGTTCTTC
D: .; J: TRBJ1-1; size: .; V: TRBV2; CDR3: CASSEWTSEAFF; DNA: TGTGCCAGCAGTGAATGGACGAGTGAAGCTTTCTTT
D: .; J: TRBJ1-2; size: .; V: TRBV6-5; CDR3: CASRTDASVGYTF; DNA: TGTGCCAGCAGGACCGATGCAAGTGTAGGCTACACCTTC
D: TRBD1; J: TRBJ2-7; size: .; V: TRBV2; CDR3: CASSLQGTSYEQYF; DNA: TGTGCCAGCAGTTTACAGGGGACCTCCTACGAGCAGTACTTC
D: TRBD2; J: TRBJ2-7; size: .; V: TRBV27; CDR3: CASSWGSGSSYEQYF; DNA: TGTGCCAGCAGTTGGGGTAGCGGGAGCTCCTACGAGCAGTACTTC
D: TRBD1; J: TRBJ1-4; size: .; V: TRBV6-5; CDR3: CASLWTGVIEKLFF; DNA: TGTGCCAGCCTCTGGACAGGGGTGATTGAAAAACTGTTTTTT
D: .; J: TRBJ2-7; size: .; V: TRBV5-1; CDR3: CASSRPMGPDNYEQYF; DNA: TGCGCCAGCAGCCGTCCCATGGGGCCGGATAACTACGAGCAGTACTTC
D: .; J: TRBJ1-2; size: .; V: TRBV25-1; CDR3: CASSAGFYGYTF; DNA: TGTGCCAGCTCCGCCGGGTTCTATGGCTACACCTTC
D: .; J: TRBJ1-1; size: .; V: TRBV27; CDR3: CASSFSIRDGPFVNTEAFF; DNA: TGTGCCAGCAGTTTCAGTATCCGGGACGGACCTTTCGTGAACACTGAAGCTTTCTTT
D: TRBD1; J: TRBJ2-5; size: .; V: TRBV7-2; CDR3: CASTSDRDETQYF; DNA: TGTGCCAGCACTTCCGACAGGGACGAGACCCAGTACTTC
D: .; J: TRBJ1-2; size: once; V: TRBV28; CDR3: CASSPRQGAGRRSYTF; DNA: TGTGCCAGCAGCCCCCGCCAGGGTGCTGGGCGTCGTAGCTACACCTTC
D: .; J: TRBJ1-1; size: .; V: TRBV5-1; CDR3: CASSLADSTEAFF; DNA: TGCGCCAGCAGCTTGGCCGATAGCACTGAAGCTTTCTTT
D: TRBD2; J: TRBJ2-1; size: .; V: TRBV6-1; CDR3: CASSETGLAAYNEQFF; DNA: TGTGCCAGCAGTGAAACGGGACTAGCGGCCTACAATGAGCAGTTCTTC
D: TRBD1; J: TRBJ1-5; size: .; V: TRBV5-6; CDR3: CASSLEGASQPQHF; DNA: TGTGCCAGCAGCTTGGAGGGGGCGTCTCAGCCCCAGCATTTT
D: TRBD1; J: TRBJ1-3; size: once; V: TRBV5-1; CDR3: CASSLGTGGNTIYF; DNA: TGCGCCAGCAGCTTAGGGACAGGTGGAAACACCATATATTTT
D: .; J: TRBJ2-7; size: .; V: TRBV5-1; CDR3: CASSSGTASYEQYF; DNA: TGCGCCAGCAGCTCCGGGACGGCCTCCTACGAGCAGTACTTC
D: .; J: TRBJ2-1; size: .; V: TRBV19; CDR3: CASSLQYNEQFF; DNA: TGTGCCAGTAGTCTACAGTACAATGAGCAGTTCTTC
D: .; J: TRBJ1-3; size: .; V: TRBV11-2; CDR3: CASSLEYRLTDTIYF; DNA: TGTGCCAGCAGCTTAGAATACAGATTAACGGACACCATATATTTT
D: .; J: TRBJ2-1; size: .; V: TRBV27; CDR3: CASMQGSADEQFF; DNA: TGTGCCAGCATGCAGGGGTCAGCAGATGAGCAGTTCTTC
D: TRBD1; J: TRBJ1-2; size: .; V: TRBV3-1/TRBV3-2; CDR3: CASSQRGTGGNYGYTF; DNA: TGTGCCAGCAGCCAAAGGGGGACAGGGGGCAACTATGGCTACACCTTC
D: TRBD1; J: TRBJ1-2; size: .; V: TRBV6-5; CDR3: CASWRQGVSYGYTF; DNA: TGTGCCTCCTGGCGGCAGGGGGTTAGCTATGGCTACACCTTC
D: .; J: TRBJ1-5; size: once; V: TRBV5-1; CDR3: CASSLGLGSNQPQHF; DNA: TGCGCCAGCAGCTTGGGGCTAGGGAGCAATCAGCCCCAGCATTTT
D: .; J: TRBJ2-3; size: .; V: TRBV20-1; CDR3: CSASGGVPDTQYF; DNA: TGCAGTGCTAGTGGGGGAGTACCAGATACGCAGTATTTT
D: .; J: TRBJ2-7; size: once; V: TRBV11-2; CDR3: CASSLGNNYEQYF; DNA: TGTGCCAGCAGCTTAGGCAATAACTACGAGCAGTACTTC
D: .; J: TRBJ2-1; size: .; V: TRBV5-1; CDR3: CASSLAGQGIDEQFF; DNA: TGCGCCAGCAGCTTGGCCGGGCAGGGGATCGATGAGCAGTTCTTC
D: TRBD2; J: TRBJ2-5; size: .; V: TRBV25-1; CDR3: CASSGGTSGSVETQYF; DNA: TGTGCCAGCAGTGGGGGGACTAGCGGGAGTGTGGAGACCCAGTACTTC
D: TRBD1; J: TRBJ1-2; size: .; V: TRBV4-1; CDR3: CASSPFSLRDRGRGYTF; DNA: TGCGCCAGCAGCCCGTTTTCCCTGCGGGACAGGGGTAGGGGCTACACCTTC
D: .; J: TRBJ2-7; size: .; V: TRBV20-1; CDR3: CSASTGEQYF; DNA: TGCAGTGCTTCAACTGGCGAGCAGTACTTC
D: .; J: TRBJ1-3; size: .; V: TRBV7-9; CDR3: CASSLVGGHSGNTIYF; DNA: TGTGCCAGCAGCTTAGTTGGGGGGCACTCTGGAAACACCATATATTTT
D: .; J: TRBJ1-1; size: .; V: TRBV28; CDR3: CASSLGWTEAFF; DNA: TGTGCCAGCAGTTTAGGATGGACTGAAGCTTTCTTT
D: .; J: TRBJ2-3; size: .; V: TRBV2; CDR3: CASSAGTPSTDTQYF; DNA: TGTGCCAGCAGTGCCGGGACTCCTTCCACAGATACGCAGTATTTT
D: .; J: TRBJ2-3; size: .; V: TRBV7-9; CDR3: CASSLGVSTDTQYF; DNA: TGTGCCAGCAGCTTAGGTGTTAGCACAGATACGCAGTATTTT
D: .; J: TRBJ1-2; size: .; V: TRBV19; CDR3: CASSIVNREYGYTF; DNA: TGTGCCAGTAGTATAGTAAACAGGGAATATGGCTACACCTTC
D: .; J: TRBJ1-2; size: once; V: TRBV30; CDR3: CAWSVPRGANYGYTF; DNA: TGTGCCTGGAGTGTCCCCAGAGGGGCTAACTATGGCTACACCTTC
D: TRBD1; J: TRBJ2-1; size: .; V: TRBV2; CDR3: CASSGQGINEQFF; DNA: TGTGCCAGCAGTGGACAGGGTATAAATGAGCAGTTCTTC
D: TRBD2; J: TRBJ2-1; size: .; V: TRBV28; CDR3: CAIQTGASGLNEQFF; DNA: TGTGCCATACAAACGGGAGCTAGCGGACTCAATGAGCAGTTCTTC
D: .; J: TRBJ1-1; size: .; V: TRBV7-9; CDR3: CASSLGTEGFTAFF; DNA: TGTGCCAGCAGCCTTGGCACCGAGGGGTTTACAGCTTTCTTT
D: .; J: TRBJ2-5; size: .; V: TRBV28; CDR3: CASSFSETQYF; DNA: TGTGCCAGCAGTTTCTCGGAGACCCAGTACTTC
D: .; J: TRBJ2-5; size: .; V: TRBV5-1; CDR3: CASSWATRYQETQYF; DNA: TGCGCCAGCAGCTGGGCCACCCGGTACCAAGAGACCCAGTACTTC
D: .; J: TRBJ1-1; size: .; V: TRBV12-2; CDR3: CASRPLHQNTEAFF; DNA: TGTGCAAGTCGCCCCCTACACCAGAACACTGAAGCTTTCTTT
D: .; J: TRBJ1-1; size: .; V: TRBV7-2; CDR3: CASSLFGSAMNTEAFF; DNA: TGTGCCAGCAGCTTATTCGGTTCGGCCATGAACACTGAAGCTTTCTTT
D: TRBD2; J: TRBJ2-1; size: .; V: TRBV6-4; CDR3: CASSSLAGVDEQFF; DNA: TGTGCCAGCAGTTCCCTCGCGGGGGTGGACGAGCAGTTCTTC
D: .; J: TRBJ1-5; size: .; V: TRBV29-1; CDR3: CSVEVREGQPQHF; DNA: TGCAGCGTTGAAGTCAGGGAAGGCCAGCCCCAGCATTTT
D: .; J: TRBJ2-3; size: .; V: TRBV7-9; CDR3: CASRPTGLTSDTQYF; DNA: TGTGCCAGCCGCCCCACGGGACTCACCTCGGATACGCAGTATTTT
D: .; J: TRBJ1-1; size: once; V: TRBV19; CDR3: CATDNRNTEAFF; DNA: TGTGCCACCGATAACAGGAACACTGAAGCTTTCTTT
D: .; J: TRBJ1-2; size: .; V: TRBV6-6; CDR3: CAGTSTASPRGYTF; DNA: TGTGCCGGAACCTCTACAGCGTCCCCTCGGGGCTACACCTTC
D: TRBD2; J: TRBJ2-1; size: .; V: TRBV2; CDR3: CASSDVGFSGRATYNEQFF; DNA: TGTGCCAGCAGTGACGTGGGGTTTAGCGGGAGGGCCACATACAATGAGCAGTTCTTC
D: .; J: TRBJ2-7; size: .; V: TRBV27; CDR3: CASSYRVSYEQYF; DNA: TGTGCCAGCAGTTACAGGGTCTCCTACGAGCAGTACTTC
D: .; J: TRBJ1-4; size: .; V: TRBV30; CDR3: CAWSPGAPNEKLFF; DNA: TGTGCCTGGAGTCCAGGGGCGCCTAATGAAAAACTGTTTTTT
D: .; J: TRBJ1-1; size: .; V: TRBV5-1; CDR3: CASSFEDTEAFF; DNA: TGCGCCAGCAGCTTCGAGGACACTGAAGCTTTCTTT
D: .; J: TRBJ2-7; size: .; V: TRBV19; CDR3: CASSVPGGDFYEQYF; DNA: TGTGCCAGTAGTGTGCCAGGGGGGGACTTCTACGAGCAGTACTTC
D: .; J: TRBJ2-7; size: .; V: TRBV11-3; CDR3: CASSSNVGEVYEQYF; DNA: TGTGCCAGCAGCAGCAACGTGGGAGAAGTTTACGAGCAGTACTTC
D: TRBD1; J: TRBJ2-7; size: .; V: TRBV10-3; CDR3: CAISGDYRGLRGEQYF; DNA: TGTGCCATCAGTGGCGATTACAGGGGGCTGAGGGGCGAGCAGTACTTC
D: .; J: TRBJ1-1; size: .; V: TRBV30; CDR3: CAWEALSTAFEAFF; DNA: TGTGCCTGGGAGGCCCTGTCGACAGCCTTCGAAGCTTTCTTT